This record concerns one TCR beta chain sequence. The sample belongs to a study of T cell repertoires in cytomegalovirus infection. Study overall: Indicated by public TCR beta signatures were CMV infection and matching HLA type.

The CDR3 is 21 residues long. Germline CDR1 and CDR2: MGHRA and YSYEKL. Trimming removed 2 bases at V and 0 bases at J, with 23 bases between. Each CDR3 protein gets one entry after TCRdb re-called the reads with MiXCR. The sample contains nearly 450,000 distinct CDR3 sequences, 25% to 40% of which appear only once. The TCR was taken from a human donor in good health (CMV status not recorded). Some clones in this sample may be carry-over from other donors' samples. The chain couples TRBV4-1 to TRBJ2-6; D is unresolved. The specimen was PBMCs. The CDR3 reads CASSQFRWGTALSSGANVLTF. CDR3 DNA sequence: TGCGCCAGCAGCCAATTTAGGTGGGGTACTGCATTGAGCTCTGGGGCCAACGTCCTGACTTTC.